One sample yielded the 21 T cell receptor beta chains listed below, sequenced in a study of spatial heterogeneity in lung cancer. TCRdb called the 5' RACE reads again in MiXCR, with one record for every CDR3 protein. The table shows over 8,500 distinct CDR3 sequences, with around an eighth occurring only once. Their antigens remain unidentified. Notes on the study in general: Tumoral mutation counts were tracked by counts of expanded intratumoral alpha and beta TCRs.

Noted time point: sample taken at primary tumor resection. The sequences come from lung tumor tissue, collected at surgery. The receptor source for this set is a male donor with early-stage non-small cell lung cancer.

This clonotype was counted many times. The chain joins TRBV27 to TRBJ2-3, with 8 bases lining up with TRBD1. V dropped 2 bases and J dropped 2; count of bases not matched to a gene: 3. Germline values: CDR1 MNHEY, CDR2 SMNVEV (reference sequence). The CDR3 runs 15 residues. CDR3 sequence: CASSLQGAYTDTQYF. The CDR3 DNA reads TGTGCCAGCAGTTTACAGGGGGCGTACACAGATACGCAGTATTTT.

At least ten counts were recorded for this clonotype. The chain has TRBV3-1 and TRBJ2-3; 9 bases match TRBD2. Germline V gene data show CDR1 as LGHDT and CDR2 as YNNKEL (reference sequence). The CDR3 is made up of 19 amino acids. V trimming: 0 bases; J trimming: 0 bases; junction bases outside the gene matches: 10. In DNA, the CDR3 is TGTGCCAGCAGCCAAGAGACTAGCGGTATCACTAAAAGCACAGATACGCAGTATTTT. Translating gives CASSQETSGITKSTDTQYF.

In its sample, this clonotype ranks as medium-sized. V gene TRBV12-3 or TRBV12-4 combines with J gene TRBJ1-3; 9 bases are shared with TRBD1. The length of the CDR3 is 15 residues. Losses at the gene ends were 2 bases for V and 4 bases for J; bases not matched to a gene: 3. DNA for the CDR3: TGTGCCAGCAGTTTACGACAGGGGGGAGGAAACACCATATATTTT. Protein sequence: CASSLRQGGGNTIYF.

At least ten counts were recorded for this clonotype. The rearrangement links TRBV6-1 to TRBJ2-5, with TRBD2 identical over 13 bases. The CDR3 extends over 19 amino acids. With V trimmed by 6 bases and J by 1 base, 14 bases remained unmatched. Germline V CDR1 and CDR2: MNHNS, SASEGT. The CDR3 sequence is CASRLKTSGRWGVQETQYF. Written as DNA, the CDR3 is TGTGCCAGCAGATTGAAGACTAGCGGGAGGTGGGGAGTCCAAGAGACCCAGTACTTC.

This clonotype was recorded many times. The chain recombines TRBV5-1 with TRBJ1-1; D not certain. V was pared by 4 bases and J by 1 base, with 11 bases between. CDR3 length equals 14 residues. Germline CDR1 reads SGHRS; CDR2 reads YFSETQ. For the CDR3, the DNA is TGCGCCAGCAGCCCCGGGCAGACGAACACTGAAGCTTTCTTT. Its translation is CASSPGQTNTEAFF.

V usage is TRBV28 and J usage is TRBJ1-2, with D tentatively TRBD1 (6 bases). CDR1 and CDR2 (germline): MDHEN, SYDVKM. V gave up 6 bases and J gave up 6 bases, with 14 bases separating them. The CDR3 length is 13 residues. The CDR3: CASRVGQADGYTF. CDR3 nucleotides: TGTGCCAGCAGGGTGGGACAAGCCGATGGCTACACCTTC.

This clonotype has ten or more counts. The chain is built from TRBV2 and TRBJ2-1; D remains unclear. CDR3 length: 12 residues. In germline, CDR1 is SNHLY, CDR2 FYNNEI. V was pared by 4 bases and J by 6 bases, with 7 bases between. For the CDR3, the DNA is TGTGCCAGCAGTGTATCCAGCAATGAGCAGTTCTTC. It specifies CASSVSSNEQFF.

At least ten counts were recorded for this clonotype. The chain combines TRBV6-5 with TRBJ1-1, with 7 bases lining up with TRBD1. The V and J ends lost 1 base and 2 bases, in that order; junction bases with no gene match: 4. The germline V gene encodes CDR1 MNHEY and CDR2 SVGAGI. The CDR3 is made up of 15 amino acids. The CDR3 spells CASSYYGTANTEAFF. CDR3 bases: TGTGCCAGCAGTTACTACGGGACAGCAAACACTGAAGCTTTCTTT.

This clonotype was detected ten times or more. The rearrangement joins TRBV27 to TRBJ2-2; D gene uncertain. Germline V lookup: CDR1 MNHEY, CDR2 SMNVEV (reference sequence). This CDR3 region has 15 residues. The ends were cut back, 3 bases at V and 3 bases at J, with 11 bases in the middle. The CDR3 region has the DNA TGTGCCAGCAGTTTCTTGCGGCCAGACACCGGGGAGCTGTTTTTT. Translated: CASSFLRPDTGELFF.

The chain combines TRBV7-2 with TRBJ1-4; D is ambiguous. The CDR3 length is 15 residues. V gave up 2 bases and J gave up 5 bases, with 12 bases separating them. Germline V CDR1 and CDR2: SGHTA, FQGNSA. Written as DNA, the CDR3 is TGTGCCAGCAGCTTAAAAAAGGGCAGCAATGAAAAACTGTTTTTT. Amino acids: CASSLKKGSNEKLFF.

This clonotype occurred many times. For the CDR3, the DNA is TGTGCCAGCAGCCAAGTACCTTGGGGAGAGACCCAGTACTTC. Residues: CASSQVPWGETQYF. The rearrangement links TRBV14 to TRBJ2-5; D gene ambiguous. CDR3 size: 14 residues. V dropped 1 base and J dropped 4 bases, with 10 bases sitting between them. Germline CDR1 and CDR2: SGHDN and FVKESK. The full variable domain, completed using reference TRBV14 and TRBJ2-5, is EAGVTQFPSHSVIEKGQTVTLRCDPISGHDNLYWYRRVMGKEIKFLLHFVKESKQDESGMPNNRFLAERTGGTYSTLKVQPAELEDSGVYFCASSQVPWGETQYFGPGTRLLVL.

This clonotype is termed medium-sized. The chain links TRBV4-1 to TRBJ2-7; D possibly uses TRBD1 or TRBD2 (5 bases each). The germline V gene has CDR1 MGHRA and CDR2 YSYEKL. The CDR3 covers 15 residues. Trimming left V 1 base short and J 3 bases short, with 13 bases between. Written as DNA, the CDR3 is TGCGCCAGCAGCCAAGTTGACGGGGCCAGCTACGAGCAGTACTTC. Translation gives CASSQVDGASYEQYF.

The chain uses TRBV5-1 and TRBJ2-3, with 11 bases lining up with TRBD1. Germline CDR1 reads SGHRS; CDR2 reads YFSETQ. Losses at the gene ends were 3 bases for V and 5 bases for J; bases not matched to a gene: 11. The CDR3 has 17 amino acids. The CDR3 here is CASSSWTGGSFRDTQYF. In nucleotides, the CDR3 is TGCGCCAGCAGCTCCTGGACAGGGGGCTCATTTAGAGATACGCAGTATTTT. Full variable domain (rest looked up from reference TRBV5-1 and TRBJ2-3): KAGVTQTPRYLIKTRGQQVTLSCSPISGHRSVSWYQQTPGQGLQFLFEYFSETQRNKGNFPGRFSGRQFSNSRSEMNVSTLELGDSALYLCASSSWTGGSFRDTQYFGPGTRLTVL.

The chain is built from TRBV28 and TRBJ2-7; D uncertain. Trimming pared 5 bases from V and 2 bases from J, leaving 4 bases between. CDR1 is MDHEN and CDR2 is SYDVKM in the germline V gene. The CDR3 is 11 amino acids. CDR3 loop: CASSNTYEQYF. The DNA for the CDR3 is TGTGCCAGCAGTAACACCTACGAGCAGTACTTC.

By sample share, this clonotype is medium-sized. Here the CDR3 reads CASSVDGRESPGELFF. CDR3 coding DNA: TGTGCCAGCAGCGTAGATGGCCGGGAGTCCCCCGGGGAGCTGTTTTTT. The genes are TRBV9 and TRBJ2-2; D is possibly TRBD2 (6 bases). The CDR3 loop spans 16 amino acids. The germline V and J ends were trimmed by 0 bases and 6 bases, with 15 bases remaining between them. Germline CDR1 is SGDLS and CDR2 is YYNGEE.

This clonotype appeared many times. The rearrangement links TRBV7-3 to TRBJ1-3; 9 bases agree with TRBD1. Germline CDR1 and CDR2: SGHTA and FQGTGA. V dropped 5 bases and J dropped 3; count of bases not matched to a gene: 5. The length of the CDR3 is 15 residues. The CDR3 protein is CASSPTGGYGNTIYF. The DNA for the CDR3 is TGTGCCAGCAGCCCGACAGGGGGTTATGGAAACACCATATATTTT.

The sample holds many counts of this clonotype. The rearrangement uses TRBV20-1 and TRBJ2-1; TRBD2 is a possible D gene (5 bases). Germline-derived CDR1 and CDR2 are DFQATT and SNEGSKA (reference sequence). Trimming took 2 bases from V and 8 from J, leaving 10 bases between them. This CDR3 is built from 12 residues. CDR3 amino acids: CSARRSSYEQFF. DNA for the CDR3: TGCAGTGCTAGACGGTCTAGCTATGAGCAGTTCTTC.

This clonotype is medium-sized by share. This chain joins TRBV5-1 and TRBJ2-3; 7 bases map to TRBD1. Germline CDR1 reads SGHRS; CDR2 reads YFSETQ. V was pared by 3 bases and J by 0 bases, with 7 bases of the junction left unmatched. The CDR3 totals 16 residues. The CDR3 DNA reads as TGCGCCAGCAGCTGGAAGACAGGGTTTAGCACAGATACGCAGTATTTT. Encoded protein: CASSWKTGFSTDTQYF.

By share of the sample, this clonotype is medium-sized. The rearrangement joins TRBV7-3 to TRBJ2-5; 9 nucleotides match TRBD1. The CDR3 extends over 13 amino acids. The trim removed 5 bases at V and 7 bases at J, leaving 5 bases unmatched. The germline CDR1 and CDR2 sequences are SGHTA and FQGTGA. The CDR3 bases are TGTGCCAGCAGCGCGACAGGGGGAGGGACCCAGTACTTC. Translation: CASSATGGGTQYF.

The V and J genes are TRBV6-1 and TRBJ2-7; possibly TRBD1 for D (6 bases). The CDR3 runs 14 residues. V was trimmed by 3 bases and J by 4 bases, leaving 13 bases between them. CDR1 is MNHNS and CDR2 is SASEGT in the germline V gene. CDR3 in DNA: TGTGCCAGCAGTGACACAGGGAGTTATTACGAGCAGTACTTC. Its protein product is CASSDTGSYYEQYF.

V gene TRBV6-5 combines with J gene TRBJ1-2; tentatively, D is TRBD1 (5 bases). Trimming took 5 bases from V and 4 from J, leaving 20 bases between them. CDR3 length: 16 amino acids. Germline CDR1 is MNHEY and CDR2 is SVGAGI. The CDR3 sequence: CASSPYPSDGAYGYTF. DNA for the CDR3: TGTGCCAGCAGTCCGTACCCGAGCGACGGGGCCTATGGCTACACCTTC.